This TCR beta chain was captured by sequencing in a study of OX40 agonist ivuxolimab in advanced cancers. Trimming shortened V by 3 bases and J by 4 bases, and 19 bases separated the two germline ends. The germline CDR1 and CDR2 sequences are KGHSH and LQKENI. This CDR3 is built from 17 residues. Repertoires were generated with immunoSEQ multiplex PCR, while TCRdb's copy carries only in-frame clones and drops some. The sample records around 72,000 clones, about 81% being singletons. This sequence was found in an adult with an advanced solid tumor such as melanoma, head and neck, liver or kidney cancer. The input for sequencing was CD4+ or CD8+ T cells sorted from blood, taken in a trial of the OX40 agonist ivuxolimab. The V gene is TRBV18, the J gene TRBJ1-5; possible D gene TRBD1, 6 bases. The CDR3 nucleotides are TGTGCCAGCTCACCTGGTGTAGGAGGGGGAACTAATCAGCCCCAGCATTTT. It specifies CASSPGVGGGTNQPQHF.